This T cell receptor (beta chain) was obtained from a study of shared clonotypes between healthy human individuals (TCRdb year 2020). Background on the whole study: Three men and a couple of women, aged 18 to 49 years, made up the cohort. For each donor, three plates each were used for CD4 naive and CD4 memory, two plates were used for CD8 naive, and one plate was used for CD8 memory. The study deeply sequenced blood TCR repertoires of about 5 healthy adults to estimate repertoire size and the extent of clonotype sharing between individuals. To increase sequencing depth and limit assay-specific biases, different laboratories used diverse techniques to prepare libraries and sequence TCR repertoires. Per donor, leukapheresis produced somewhere between about 0.94 and 9.5 billion PBMCs. Results the study describes overall, beyond this receptor: Approximately 5% of naive CD4, 3.5% of naive CD8, 2% to 2.5% of memory CD4, and 0.4% of memory CD8 clonotypes were shared across several donors. Compared with non-shared clonotypes, clonotypes shared by all four sorted-subset donors had higher generation probabilities. Only blood was sampled, and tissue TCR repertoires likely differ from those in blood. Larger estimated clonotype richness was generally found for naive subsets than for memory subsets. Because the study included a small number of donors, the genetic and exposure-history diversity represented was limited. Pairwise subsampling indicated that sequencing depth was expected to affect the degree of clonotype sharing among donors. Rarefaction of sorted-subset datasets indicated incomplete sequencing despite the large sequencing depth.

The germline V gene encodes CDR1 SGHVS and CDR2 FQNEAQ. The CDR3 spans 14 residues, from the cysteine through the phenylalanine. Only the CDR3 region is kept as DNA, spanning 42 bases read in frame from base 1. For this chain, trimming is 3 bases at the V end and 10 bases at the J end, and the number of junction bases without a gene match is 5. On this clone itself: Its antigen target is currently unknown. No clone much larger than this one lies a single base away; base qualities are absent.

Healthy HIV-negative adults with no recently reported acute infections or vaccinations were included as donors. Every donor was a Caucasian adult residing in Nashville, Tennessee, USA. Magnetic negative selection was used to enrich CD4+ T cells, after which naive cells were positively selected on CD45RA and the negative fraction became the memory subset. After blood collection by leukapheresis, PBMCs were isolated using Ficoll-Histopaque density gradient centrifugation and then cryopreserved in the vapor phase of liquid nitrogen. Analytical flow cytometry was used to check the purity and quantity of every magnetically sorted T cell population. Genomic DNA was isolated from every sorted fraction and measured by UV absorbance on a Nanodrop 2000c. Using the deep immunoSEQ assay, TCR CDR3 regions were amplified from genomic DNA by multiplex PCR. Extracted genomic DNA from each cell subset was spread evenly across all wells of several immunoSEQ 96-well plates, with each plate serving as a replicate. For sorted subsets, around 200 ng genomic DNA, equal to 25,000 to 35,000 T cell genomes, was loaded into each replicate PCR. Purified libraries were measured with a Qubit 3.0 fluorometer, size-checked on a Bioanalyzer 2100, and measured again with the KAPA Library Quantification kit. Each immunoSEQ 96-well plate was sequenced on its own single-read 150-cycle Illumina NextSeq 550 flow cell. The authors' pipeline ran thus. Because the immunoSEQ output included only junctional sequences and no quality scores, the filtering could not be the same as the filtering used for full-length reads. To assign V/J genes and CDR3, sequences were annotated against IMGT germline references using PyIR, a Python wrapper for IgBLAST v1.9. Any read was removed if the V/J assignment was weak (E-value above 1e-6), the CDR3 was missing, or the read contained stop codons, out-of-frame junctions, or ambiguous translated residues. V3J clonotypes were defined by identical inferred V gene, J gene, and CDR3 amino acid sequence. Percentage overlap between repertoires was calculated by dividing the number of shared unique clonotypes by the size of the smaller repertoire. Three approaches were used to assess repertoire richness: RTK rarefaction, the Chao1 estimator, and Recon v2.1 estimates of unobserved clonotypes. For all TCRbeta clonotypes obtained by the gDNA method from a few donors, generation probabilities were computed with OLGA. TCRdb re-hosts the immuneACCESS table, in-frame sequences only. Its copies lack some clones; in the studies checked, an unresolved V gene accounts for under half of them, and the cause for the rest is not known. That table supplies the V and J calls and clone size; D and trimming were determined from the DNA. Here the sample has approximately 2,000,000 clones; approximately 90% occur a single time. About 0.41% of the sample lies in the top ten.

Source material: naive CD4+ T cells from PBMCs. The label giving this sample's cell subset or site can be read as: CD45RA+ positively selected. The TCR originated in a man aged 18 to 29 in good health. Some clones in this sample may be carry-over from other donors' samples. Recombination connected TRBV7-8 to TRBJ2-1, with TRBD2 matching 11 junction bases. The nucleotide sequence reads as follows: TGTGCCAGCAGCTTTGATTCTAGCGGGAGGGAGCAGTTCTTC. Translation gives CASSFDSSGREQFF. Outside the CDR3, residues come from the reference TRBV7-8 and TRBJ2-1 proteins, so the full variable domain is: GAGVSQSPRYKVAKRGQDVALRCDPISGHVSLFWYQQALGQGPEFLTYFQNEAQLDKSGLPSDRFFAERPEGSVSTLKIQRTQQEDSAVYLCASSFDSSGREQFFGPGTRLTVL.